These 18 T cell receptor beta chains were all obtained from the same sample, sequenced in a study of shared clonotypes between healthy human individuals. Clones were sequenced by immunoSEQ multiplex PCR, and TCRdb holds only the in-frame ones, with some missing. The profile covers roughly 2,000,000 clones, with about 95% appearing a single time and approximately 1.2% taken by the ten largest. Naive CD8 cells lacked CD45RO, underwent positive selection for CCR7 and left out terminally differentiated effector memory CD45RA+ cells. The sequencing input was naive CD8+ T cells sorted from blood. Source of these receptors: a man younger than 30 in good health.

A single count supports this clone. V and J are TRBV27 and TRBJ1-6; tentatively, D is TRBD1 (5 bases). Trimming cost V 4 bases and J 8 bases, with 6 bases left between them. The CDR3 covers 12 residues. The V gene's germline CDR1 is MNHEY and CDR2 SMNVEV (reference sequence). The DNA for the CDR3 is TGTGCCAGCAGTTCGGGGGATTCACCCCTCCACTTT. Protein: CASSSGDSPLHF.

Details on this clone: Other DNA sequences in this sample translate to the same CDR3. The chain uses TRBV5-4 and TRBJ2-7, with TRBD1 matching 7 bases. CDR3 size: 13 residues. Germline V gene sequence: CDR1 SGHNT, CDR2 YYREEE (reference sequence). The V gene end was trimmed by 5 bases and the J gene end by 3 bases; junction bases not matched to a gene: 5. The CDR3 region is CASSFQGDYEQYF. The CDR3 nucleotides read TGTGCCAGCAGTTTCCAGGGGGACTACGAGCAGTACTTC.

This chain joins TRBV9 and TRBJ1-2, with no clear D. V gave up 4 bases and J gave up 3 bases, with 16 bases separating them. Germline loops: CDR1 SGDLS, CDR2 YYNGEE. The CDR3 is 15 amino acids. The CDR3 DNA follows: TGTGCCAGCAGCTCGGAGGCGGGTTGGTACTATGGCTACACCTTC. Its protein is CASSSEAGWYYGYTF.

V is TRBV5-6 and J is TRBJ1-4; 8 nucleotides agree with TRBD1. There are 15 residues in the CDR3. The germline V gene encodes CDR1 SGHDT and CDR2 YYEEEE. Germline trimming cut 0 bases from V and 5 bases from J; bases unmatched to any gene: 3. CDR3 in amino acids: CASSLASGGNEKLFF. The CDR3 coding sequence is TGTGCCAGCAGCTTGGCCTCAGGGGGCAATGAAAAACTGTTTTTT.

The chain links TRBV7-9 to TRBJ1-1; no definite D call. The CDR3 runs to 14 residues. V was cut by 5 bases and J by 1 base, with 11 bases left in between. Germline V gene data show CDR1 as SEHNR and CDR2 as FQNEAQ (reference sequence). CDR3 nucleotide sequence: TGTGCCAGCAGCCCAGTAAGCTCGAACACTGAAGCTTTCTTT. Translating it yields CASSPVSSNTEAFF.

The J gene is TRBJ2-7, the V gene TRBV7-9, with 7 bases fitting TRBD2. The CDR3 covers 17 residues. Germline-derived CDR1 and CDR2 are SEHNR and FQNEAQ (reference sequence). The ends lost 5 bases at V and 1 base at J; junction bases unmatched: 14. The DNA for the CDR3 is TGTGCCAGCAGCGCCTGGGTCCTAGCGGATCCTTCCTACGAGCAGTACTTC. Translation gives CASSAWVLADPSYEQYF.

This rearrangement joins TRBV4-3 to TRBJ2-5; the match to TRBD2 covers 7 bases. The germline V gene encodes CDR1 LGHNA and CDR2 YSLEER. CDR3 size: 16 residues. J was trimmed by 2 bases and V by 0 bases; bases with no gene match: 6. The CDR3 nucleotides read TGCGCCAGCAGCCAAGATGCGGGAGACCTTCAAGAGACCCAGTACTTC. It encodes CASSQDAGDLQETQYF.

This CDR3 is CASSDLIGSSYNEQFF. Written as DNA, the CDR3 is TGTGCCAGCAGTGACCTCATAGGTAGCTCCTACAATGAGCAGTTCTTC. V usage is TRBV25-1 and J usage is TRBJ2-1; D unclear. Germline CDR1 and CDR2: MGHDK and SYGVNS. V was trimmed by 3 bases and J by 0 bases, leaving 12 bases between them. The CDR3 totals 16 residues.

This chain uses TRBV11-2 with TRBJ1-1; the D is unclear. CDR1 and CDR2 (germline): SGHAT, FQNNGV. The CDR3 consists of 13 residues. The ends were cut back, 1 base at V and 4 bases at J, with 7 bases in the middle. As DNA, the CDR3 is TGTGCCAGCAGCTTAGGGTGGGTCACTGAAGCTTTCTTT. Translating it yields CASSLGWVTEAFF.

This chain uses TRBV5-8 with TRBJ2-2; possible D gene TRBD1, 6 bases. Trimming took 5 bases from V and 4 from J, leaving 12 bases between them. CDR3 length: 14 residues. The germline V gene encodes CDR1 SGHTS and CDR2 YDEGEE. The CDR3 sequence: CASSPGQGTGELFF. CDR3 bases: TGTGCCAGCAGTCCGGGACAAGGCACCGGGGAGCTGTTTTTT.

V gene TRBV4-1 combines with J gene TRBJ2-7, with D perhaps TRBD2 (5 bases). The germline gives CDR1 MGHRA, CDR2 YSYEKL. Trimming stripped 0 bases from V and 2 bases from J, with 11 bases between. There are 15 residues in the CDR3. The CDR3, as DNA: TGCGCCAGCAGCCAAGAAGGCGGGCCCGCCTACGAGCAGTACTTC. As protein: CASSQEGGPAYEQYF.

In nucleotides, the CDR3 is TGTGCCAGCAGTGAAGCGCTGGGACGGGGACACAACACCGGGGAGCTGTTTTTT. Translated: CASSEALGRGHNTGELFF. This chain joins TRBV6-1 and TRBJ2-2, with TRBD1 as a possible D gene (6 bases). The CDR3 runs to 18 residues. From germline, CDR1 is MNHNS and CDR2 SASEGT. The germline V and J ends were trimmed by 0 bases and 2 bases, with 16 bases remaining between them.

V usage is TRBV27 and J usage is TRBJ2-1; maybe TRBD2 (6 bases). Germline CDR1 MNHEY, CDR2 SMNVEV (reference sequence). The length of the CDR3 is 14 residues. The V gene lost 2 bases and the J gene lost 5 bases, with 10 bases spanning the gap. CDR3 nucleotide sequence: TGTGCCAGCAGTTTAGCGGGACTTCACAATGAGCAGTTCTTC. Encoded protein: CASSLAGLHNEQFF.

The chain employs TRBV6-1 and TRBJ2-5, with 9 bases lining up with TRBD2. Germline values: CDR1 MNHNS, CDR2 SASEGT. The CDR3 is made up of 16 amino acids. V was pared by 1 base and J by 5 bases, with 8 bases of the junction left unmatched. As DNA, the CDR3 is TGTGCCAGCAGTGAAGTTGGGCGGGGGGGCCTGGAGACCCAGTACTTC. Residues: CASSEVGRGGLETQYF.

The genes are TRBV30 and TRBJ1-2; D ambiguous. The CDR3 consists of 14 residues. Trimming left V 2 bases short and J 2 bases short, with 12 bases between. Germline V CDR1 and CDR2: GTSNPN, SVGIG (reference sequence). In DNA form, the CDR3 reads TGTGCCTGGAGTAAACCAGGCGAAAACTATGGCTACACCTTC. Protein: CAWSKPGENYGYTF.

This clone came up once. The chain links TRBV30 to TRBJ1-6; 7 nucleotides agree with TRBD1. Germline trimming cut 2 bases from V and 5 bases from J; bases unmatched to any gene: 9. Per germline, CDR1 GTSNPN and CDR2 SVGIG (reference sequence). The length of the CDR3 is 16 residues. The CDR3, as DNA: TGTGCCTGGAGTCCTAATAGACAGGGAGATAATTCACCCCTCCACTTT. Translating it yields CAWSPNRQGDNSPLHF.

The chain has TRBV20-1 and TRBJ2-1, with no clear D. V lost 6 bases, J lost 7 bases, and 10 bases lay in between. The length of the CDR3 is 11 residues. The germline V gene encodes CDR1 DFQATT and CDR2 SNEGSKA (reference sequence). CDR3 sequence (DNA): TGCAGTGCCGCTATAGTTAATGAGCAGTTCTTC. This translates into CSAAIVNEQFF.

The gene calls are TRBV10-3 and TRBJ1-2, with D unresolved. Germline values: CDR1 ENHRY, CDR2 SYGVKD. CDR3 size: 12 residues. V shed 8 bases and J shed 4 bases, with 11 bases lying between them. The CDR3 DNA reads TGTGCCATCCTCAACGACTCCTATGGCTACACCTTC. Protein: CAILNDSYGYTF.